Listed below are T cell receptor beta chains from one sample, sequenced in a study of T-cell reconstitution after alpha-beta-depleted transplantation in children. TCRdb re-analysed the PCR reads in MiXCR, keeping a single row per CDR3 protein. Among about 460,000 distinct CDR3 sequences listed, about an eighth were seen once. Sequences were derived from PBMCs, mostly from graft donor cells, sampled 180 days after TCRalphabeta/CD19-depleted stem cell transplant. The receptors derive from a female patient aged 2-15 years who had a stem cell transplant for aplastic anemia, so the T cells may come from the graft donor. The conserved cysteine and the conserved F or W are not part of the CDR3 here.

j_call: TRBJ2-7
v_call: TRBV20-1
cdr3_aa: SASNSGSYEQY

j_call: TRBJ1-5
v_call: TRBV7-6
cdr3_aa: ASSLGPRDRIGSNQPQH

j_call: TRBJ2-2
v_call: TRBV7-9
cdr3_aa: ASSLAGGKNTGELF

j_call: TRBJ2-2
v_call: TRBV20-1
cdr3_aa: SARSQVERDRRGELF

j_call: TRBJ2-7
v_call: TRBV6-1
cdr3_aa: ASSDITGSYEQY

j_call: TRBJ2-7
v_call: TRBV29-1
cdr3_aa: SVDDGGDYEQY

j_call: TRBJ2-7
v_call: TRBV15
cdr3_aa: ATSRPLGLEQY

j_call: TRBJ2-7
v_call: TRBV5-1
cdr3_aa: ASSSLGTGFYEQY

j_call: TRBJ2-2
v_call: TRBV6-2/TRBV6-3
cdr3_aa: ASGRANTGELF

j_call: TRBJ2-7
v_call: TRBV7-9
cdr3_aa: ASSTGTGTYEQY